This T cell receptor beta chain was retrieved from a study of blood T cell repertoires in COVID-19. Overall study: The United States, Italy and Spain supplied acute and convalescent COVID-19 samples. In each case, the material was cDNA or gDNA derived from T cells, B-cell-depleted T cells, or PBMCs.

This clone showed up just a few times. V shed 6 bases and J 8 bases; nucleotides not matched to a gene: 4. This CDR3 has 14 amino acids. Germline CDR1 is LNHDA and CDR2 is SQIVND (reference sequence). Per the original data handling: Reference gene primer amplification gave nucleated cell count estimates. Assay used: immunoSEQ multiplex PCR; TCRdb lists only in-frame clones, some missing. V, J and clone size derive from that table, while D and trimming were established from the DNA sequence. Here the sample spans 150,000 to 200,000 clones, around nine tenths being singletons. The clonotype originates from a man aged 50-60 years with acute or convalescent COVID-19. Material: peripheral blood. This sequence joins TRBV19 and TRBJ1-4, with 12 nucleotides matching TRBD1. For the CDR3, the DNA is TGTGCCAGTAGCCGGGGACAGGGGGCAGAAAAACTGTTTTTT. Its translation is CASSRGQGAEKLFF.